The table lists the clone carrying this TCR beta chain with many counts. A modified ARM-PCR protocol with three rounds of nested PCR amplified TCRbeta. Using its own MiXCR run on the multiplex PCR reads, TCRdb lists one record per CDR3 protein. The sample has around 75,000 distinct CDR3 sequences; about two thirds are singletons. The template was RNA from unsorted bulk tissue. Distant lung tissue was collected more than 3 cm away from the tumor edge. The record originates from a study of tumor and adjacent non-tumor tissue in lung cancer. The CDR3 is made up of 14 amino acids. CDR1 MNHNS and CDR2 SASEGT come from the germline V gene. V lost 7 bases and J 1 base, leaving 14 bases between the germline ends.

J is TRBJ2-7 and V is TRBV6-1; maybe TRBD2 (6 bases). The clonotype was recovered from a woman aged 45-59 years with non-small cell lung cancer. Sequenced sample: distant non-tumor lung tissue. CDR3 region: CASTPTRGSYEQYF. The CDR3 coding sequence is TGTGCCAGCACCCCGACACGGGGGTCCTACGAGCAGTACTTC.